What follows is one TCR beta chain and its context. Amplification of the TCR beta CDR3 regions used RNA transcripts (as template). Investigators did first-round RT-PCR with HTBI primers, then second-round multiplex PCR. TCRdb re-called the multiplex PCR reads with MiXCR, one entry per CDR3 protein. The sample yields about 620,000 distinct CDR3 sequences, 22% seen once. In germline, CDR1 is KGHDR, CDR2 SFDVKD. The trim removed 5 bases at V and 1 base at J, leaving 1 base unmatched. This CDR3 is 14 amino acids long. The data belong to a study of Graves' ophthalmopathy and Graves' hyperthyroidism. This rearrangement joins TRBV24-1 to TRBJ1-5, with 7 bases that match TRBD1. The receptor was isolated from a woman younger than 30 with stable Graves' hyperthyroidism. Some clones in this sample may be carry-over from other donors' samples. Sequences were obtained from peripheral blood. The chain's CDR3 is CATSARGSNQPQHF. The CDR3 region has the DNA TGTGCCACCAGTGCCAGGGGGAGCAATCAGCCCCAGCATTTT.